This TCR beta chain was captured in a study of PD-1 blockade in mismatch repair-deficient tumors. Only in-frame clones appear in the TCRdb table, and some are missing; sequencing was by immunoSEQ multiplex PCR. The sample has just under 65,000 clones, 88% seen once. Germline V gene sequence: CDR1 MDHEN, CDR2 SYDVKM. There are 14 residues in the CDR3. With 2 bases removed from V and 6 bases from J, the gap between germline ends came to 11 bases. All patients were mismatch repair deficient, assessed by either PCR or immunohistochemistry. The input for sequencing was peripheral blood, taken 52 weeks after starting pembrolizumab. This rearrangement joins TRBV28 to TRBJ1-5; D call uncertain. The sequence was obtained from an adult with mismatch repair-deficient cancer. The CDR3 DNA sequence: TGTGCCAGCAGTTTACATCCGGAAGCTCAGCCCCAGCATTTT. Protein: CASSLHPEAQPQHF.